The subject of this entry is one T cell receptor beta chain. No antigen is known for it. This specimen comes from a study of T cells expressing NK-cell markers (TCRdb year 2020). For the wider study: Three sorted T-cell subsets (CD3+CD56+NKG2C+, CD3+CD56+NKG2C- and CD3+CD56-NKG2C+) from 8 or 9 donors had their TCR beta-chain repertoires profiled. Among the eight sequenced donors, seven were HCMV-seropositive and one was HCMV-seronegative. The study sequenced eight donors, all healthy volunteers chosen at random: three men and five women. Illumina HiSeq 2000/2500, MiSeq or NextSeq was used to sequence libraries as 2 x 150 bp reads. General conclusions and limits of the study: Whether the expanded NKG2C-expressing T cell clones were specific for HCMV antigens remained unclear. Those dominant clonotypes were again the most abundant among CD3+CD56-NKG2C+ cells in a few donors, at about 28.3-60.1%. For 5 or 6 donors, the dominant CD3+CD56+NKG2C+ clonotypes were among the top 10 CD8+ clonotypes and accounted for 1.0-7.0% of CD8+ T cells.

The sequencer was an Illumina HiSeq 2000. TCR beta cDNA libraries were made by 5'RACE template switching that added a universal primer site and unique molecular identifiers. cDNA synthesis was primed from the TCR beta constant segment, followed by two successive PCR amplification steps. The authors' pipeline ran thus. MIGEC was used to demultiplex reads and group the reads by UMI, and MiTCR was used to assemble and quantify clonotypes. Only TCR cDNA sequences supported by at least two reads were kept to exclude erroneous sequences. The tcR package was used for downstream repertoire analysis, and clonotypes were matched across fractions by CDR3 nucleotide sequence plus V segment. VDJmatch was used to annotate antigen specificity against VDJdb, with one amino acid substitution in CDR3 permitted. TCRdb reprocessed the sequencing reads and holds a single record per CDR3 protein sequence, with no DNA. None of the V and J calls come from the authors' own analysis; TCRdb made them. The record for this sample contains a few hundred thousand distinct CDR3 sequences. Clones ranked in the top ten supply roughly 3.4% of the sample.

CDR1 and CDR2 are read off the germline V gene as LGHNA and YSLEER. Spanning cysteine to phenylalanine, the CDR3 consists of 15 amino acids. DNA was not recorded. HCMV-specific IgG was detected in serum with a commercial ELISA kit to determine HCMV serostatus. Ficoll density gradient centrifugation was used to isolate peripheral blood mononuclear cells from blood. This clonotype was obtained from a man younger than 35 in good health. Donor details come from another sample of the same person, matched by shared clones. The V and J segments used are TRBV4-3 and TRBJ1-6; TCRdb proposes TRBD1, but this gene call is untestable without DNA. The specimen sequenced was blood T cells: a sorted CD56 or NKG2C T cell subset, CD4+ or CD8+ T cells, or bulk PBMC T cells (not recorded which). The CDR3 corresponds to CASSQSGTAGSPLHF.